This paragraph reports one TCR beta chain. Survey-level TCR beta sequencing used the immunoSEQ assay. Profiling relied on immunoSEQ multiplex PCR, and the TCRdb table lists in-frame clones only, not all of them. The repertoire holds 68,000 or so clones, with around 93% as singletons. The germline CDR1 and CDR2 sequences are SQVTM and ANQGSEA. The ends lost 3 bases at V and 5 bases at J; junction bases unmatched: 5. The CDR3 contains 13 residues. The TCR was taken from a man aged 35-49 years with rheumatoid arthritis. This chain joins TRBV29-1 and TRBJ1-2, with 8 nucleotides matching TRBD1. The sample taken for sequencing was PBMCs. Written as DNA, the CDR3 is TGCAGCGTTGAGTCAGGGGGCCGGTATGGCTACACCTTC. Protein product: CSVESGGRYGYTF.